This T cell receptor beta chain stems from a study of identical twins. Ten or more counts support this clonotype. V was cut by 4 bases and J by 6 bases, with 10 bases left in between. CDR1 is SGHRS, CDR2 YFSETQ, per germline. The length of the CDR3 is 12 residues. A single record per CDR3 protein comes from TCRdb applying MiXCR to the 5' RACE reads. The sample lists 300,000 to 400,000 distinct CDR3 sequences; roughly 10% were seen once. This TCR was recovered from a woman aged 50 to 60 in good health. This chain uses TRBV5-1 with TRBJ1-2, with a tentative D call TRBD1 (6 bases). Source material: naive T cells sorted from blood. The CDR3, as DNA: TGCGCCAGCAGCCGGGACATCGATGGCTACACCTTC. This gives the protein CASSRDIDGYTF.